A selection of T cell receptor beta chains follows, all from one sample in a study of long-term antiretroviral therapy in people with HIV. The table came from immunoSEQ multiplex PCR; TCRdb's copy has only in-frame clones and leaves some out. The sample has 25,000 to 35,000 clones; roughly 87% are singletons. Sequencing used unsorted PBMCs, obtained 2 years after starting antiretroviral therapy. These receptors all come from a man in his fifties with HIV. CDR3s include the opening cysteine and the closing phenylalanine or tryptophan. Fields, in order: J gene, clone size, D gene, V gene, CDR3 DNA, CDR3 protein. D genes are given only for firm matches. Size is omitted from some rows. Given values are once, few, many or a class for expanded clones.

TRBJ2-3 | - | TRBD2 | TRBV7-2 | TGTGCCAGCAGCCCCCTAGCGGTTAGACCAGATACGCAGTATTTT | CASSPLAVRPDTQYF
TRBJ1-2 | few | - | TRBV9 | TGTGCCAGCAGCACCCCCATTGGGCGAAACTATGGCTACACCTTC | CASSTPIGRNYGYTF
TRBJ1-2 | - | - | TRBV19 | TGTGCCAGTAGTATTAGTTCGGCAGGCGACTACACCTTC | CASSISSAGDYTF
TRBJ2-7 | - | - | TRBV11-2 | TGTGCCAGCAGCTTAGAGCGAGTAAGGTACGAGCAGTACTTC | CASSLERVRYEQYF
TRBJ2-2 | - | - | TRBV9 | TGTGCCAGCAGCGTAGTAGGGGTCACCGGGGAGCTGTTTTTT | CASSVVGVTGELFF
TRBJ2-7 | - | TRBD1 | TRBV5-4 | TGTGCCAGCAGCTTGGAACAGGGGAGCTACGAGCAGTACTTC | CASSLEQGSYEQYF
TRBJ2-7 | - | - | TRBV28 | TGTGCCAGCAGTCCCCCGGGACGCTATACCTCCTACGAGCAGTACTTC | CASSPPGRYTSYEQYF
TRBJ1-2 | - | - | TRBV5-6 | TGTGCCAGCAGCTTTGGGAGGGTACATAGTCCTGACTATGGCTACACCTTC | CASSFGRVHSPDYGYTF
TRBJ2-1 | - | TRBD2 | TRBV25-1 | TGTGCCAGCAGTGAATACAGCGGGGGCTCCTACAATGAGCAGTTCTTC | CASSEYSGGSYNEQFF
TRBJ1-4 | - | TRBD1 | TRBV2 | TGTGCCAGCAGTAAGGACAGGGTGACTGAAAAACTGTTTTTT | CASSKDRVTEKLFF
TRBJ1-3 | - | - | TRBV6-5 | TGTGCCAGCAGACTAACAGGATCCCGGAACACCATATATTTT | CASRLTGSRNTIYF
TRBJ2-1 | - | - | TRBV15 | TGTGCCACCAGCAGAGTCCAGGGGAATGAGCAGTTCTTC | CATSRVQGNEQFF
TRBJ1-1 | - | - | TRBV6-5 | TGTGCCAGCAGTCCCCCGAACACTGAAGCTTTCTTT | CASSPPNTEAFF
TRBJ2-7 | - | - | TRBV27 | TGTGCCAGCAGGTCAGGGGTTGCCACCTACGAGCAGTACTTC | CASRSGVATYEQYF
TRBJ2-7 | - | - | TRBV28 | TGTGCCAGCAAAATTCGACAGTATCGGTACTTC | CASKIRQYRYF
TRBJ2-3 | - | - | TRBV11-3 | TGTGCCAGCAGCTTAGTTTTGGATACGCAGTATTTT | CASSLVLDTQYF
TRBJ2-1 | - | TRBD2 | TRBV18 | TGTGCCAGCTCACCAAGAGCGGGAGGGACGGCAGGGGAGCAGTTCTTC | CASSPRAGGTAGEQFF
TRBJ2-3 | - | - | TRBV5-6 | TGTGCCAGCAGCGGTATGGGCTACGGGGTGGGTACAGATACGCAGTATTTT | CASSGMGYGVGTDTQYF
TRBJ1-1 | - | - | TRBV6-6 | TGTGCCAGCACCAGGAGGACTGAAGCTTTCTTT | CASTRRTEAFF
TRBJ1-6 | - | - | TRBV5-4 | TGTGCCAGCAGCCGGACTGAAAATAATTCACCCCTCCACTTT | CASSRTENNSPLHF
TRBJ2-1 | - | - | TRBV4-1 | TGCGCCAGCAGCCAACAGCAGGGTGGCGATGAGCAGTTCTTC | CASSQQQGGDEQFF
TRBJ2-7 | - | - | TRBV2 | TGTGCCAGCAGCCGACGGCCCTACGAGCAGTACTTC | CASSRRPYEQYF
TRBJ1-1 | - | - | TRBV2 | TGTGCCAGCAGTTTACCCCGGGACACTTTATACACTGAAGCTTTCTTT | CASSLPRDTLYTEAFF
TRBJ2-1 | - | - | TRBV6-5 | TGTGCCAGCAGTTGGGGCGGCCGACGCCGGAATGAGCAGTTCTTC | CASSWGGRRRNEQFF
TRBJ2-7 | - | TRBD1 | TRBV5-6 | TGTGCCAGCAGCTCAACAGGGGGATGGGATTACGAGCAGTACTTC | CASSSTGGWDYEQYF
TRBJ2-7 | - | TRBD1 | TRBV29-1 | TGCAGCGTTGCAGACAGGGTGAAGCAGTACTTC | CSVADRVKQYF
TRBJ2-1 | - | TRBD2 | TRBV4-3 | TGCGCCAGCAGCCAACGTTTGCGGGAGATGGATGAGCAGTTCTTC | CASSQRLREMDEQFF
TRBJ1-2 | - | - | TRBV7-6 | TGTGCCAGCAGCTTAGCCCCGACAGAGACATATAATGGCTACACCTTC | CASSLAPTETYNGYTF
TRBJ1-2 | few | - | TRBV19 | TGTGCCAGTGGAGCCGCCTATGGCTACACCTTC | CASGAAYGYTF
TRBJ1-3 | - | - | TRBV9 | TGTGCCAGCAGCGTTGGCTCGGGGGTCTCTGGAAACACCATATATTTT | CASSVGSGVSGNTIYF
TRBJ2-7 | - | - | TRBV5-8 | TGTGCCAGCAGCGCGGACGGTTCGCCCTACGAGCAGTACTTC | CASSADGSPYEQYF
TRBJ2-7 | - | - | TRBV4-1 | TGCGCCAGCAGCCAAGGGCCCTTGTACGAGCAGTACTTC | CASSQGPLYEQYF
TRBJ2-4 | - | TRBD1 | TRBV30 | TGTGCCTGGAGGGACAGGGCATACATTCAGTACTTC | CAWRDRAYIQYF
TRBJ2-3 | - | - | TRBV7-6 | TGTGCCAGCAGGATGCAGCCGGGTGGCATAGATACGCAGTATTTT | CASRMQPGGIDTQYF
TRBJ1-2 | - | - | TRBV16 | TGTGCCAGCAGCCCGCCCAGGGTTTACCATGGCTACACCTTC | CASSPPRVYHGYTF
TRBJ2-7 | few | TRBD1 | TRBV11-2 | TGTGCCAGCAGTATGGGGACAGCCTACGAGCAGTACTTC | CASSMGTAYEQYF
TRBJ1-3 | - | - | TRBV7-8 | TGTGCCAGCAGCTTTCAGCCCTCGGCTGGAAACACCATATATTTT | CASSFQPSAGNTIYF
TRBJ2-7 | - | - | TRBV11-2 | TGTGCCAGCAGCTTAGGAAGGGGGTCCCCCTACGAGCAGTACTTC | CASSLGRGSPYEQYF
TRBJ1-5 | once | - | TRBV19 | TGTGCCAGTAGTCTCGATGCGGGGGCAGGTCAGCCCCAGCATTTT | CASSLDAGAGQPQHF
TRBJ1-1 | once | - | TRBV10-3 | TGTGCCATCAGTGAGGGACAGAACACTGAAGCTTTCTTT | CAISEGQNTEAFF
TRBJ1-2 | - | - | TRBV11-2 | TGTGCCAGCAGCTTAGCCCCCAGTGGGTATGGCTACACCTTC | CASSLAPSGYGYTF
TRBJ2-7 | - | - | TRBV29-1 | TGCAGCGTGGACAGGCCGGGGGGCGAGCAGTACTTC | CSVDRPGGEQYF
TRBJ1-1 | - | - | TRBV21-1 | TGTGCCAGCACCCCCAAACGTGGGGCATCGGGCACTGAAGCTTTCTTT | CASTPKRGASGTEAFF
TRBJ1-2 | few | TRBD1 | TRBV19 | TGTGCCAGTAGTCCGGGACAGGGAGGCTATGGCTACACCTTC | CASSPGQGGYGYTF
TRBJ1-1 | - | - | TRBV7-2 | TGTGCCAGCAGCTTAGCTCTTTCGAGGTTGAACACTGAAGCTTTCTTT | CASSLALSRLNTEAFF
TRBJ2-1 | - | TRBD2 | TRBV4-3 | TGCGCCAGCAGCCAAGCGGGGGGGCCCTACAATGAGCAGTTCTTC | CASSQAGGPYNEQFF
TRBJ1-5 | - | - | TRBV28 | TGTGCCAGCAGTTTAGGCAGCAATCAGCCCCAGCATTTT | CASSLGSNQPQHF
TRBJ1-4 | - | - | TRBV19 | TGTGCCACCAACGGGGCACGGGAGGATGAAAAACTGTTTTTT | CATNGAREDEKLFF
TRBJ2-2 | - | - | TRBV7-2 | TGTGCCAGCAGCTTAGCTCGAAATCCCGGGGAGCTGTTTTTT | CASSLARNPGELFF
TRBJ2-3 | few | - | TRBV9 | TGTGCCAGCAGCCCGCAGATAAGCACAGATACGCAGTATTTT | CASSPQISTDTQYF
TRBJ2-1 | - | - | TRBV18 | TGTGCCAGCTCACCTGGGAGTCGCTCCTACAATGAGCAGTTCTTC | CASSPGSRSYNEQFF
TRBJ1-6 | - | - | TRBV6-5 | TGTGCCAGCAGTCCAACCTTTAATTCACCCCTCCACTTT | CASSPTFNSPLHF
TRBJ1-2 | - | TRBD1 | TRBV7-9 | TGTGCCAGCAGCCCAGGGACAGGGGGCAGTGGCTACACCTTC | CASSPGTGGSGYTF
TRBJ1-5 | - | - | TRBV7-9 | TGTGCCAGCAGCAGTTCCCGGGTCGTCAATCAGCCCCAGCATTTT | CASSSSRVVNQPQHF
TRBJ2-4 | - | TRBD1 | TRBV5-1 | TGCGCCAGCAGCCCGACAGGGGTGTTAACCAAAAACATTCAGTACTTC | CASSPTGVLTKNIQYF
TRBJ2-3 | - | - | TRBV29-1 | TGCAGCGTTGATCTCGCAGATACGCAGTATTTT | CSVDLADTQYF
TRBJ1-1 | once | - | TRBV9 | TGTGCCAGCAGCGTAGTGGATGGGGTCACTGAAGCTTTCTTT | CASSVVDGVTEAFF
TRBJ2-2 | - | - | TRBV6-5 | TGTGCCAGCAGTTTTAGGCCTGCTGGGGAGCTGTTTTTT | CASSFRPAGELFF
TRBJ2-5 | few | TRBD1 | TRBV7-3 | TGTGCCAGCAGCCCGGACAGGGGGGCAGAGACCCAGTACTTC | CASSPDRGAETQYF